This T cell receptor (beta chain) was sequenced for a study of blood T cells in healthy people across ages. Combining a sample-barcoded 5' primer with a J-beta primer mix, a second PCR ran for roughly 6 to 12 cycles. TCRdb used MiXCR to reprocess the 5' RACE reads, holding one entry per CDR3 protein. The sample lists some 1.5 million distinct CDR3 sequences; roughly 27% were seen once. This clonotype showed up many times. Germline CDR1 reads SEHNR; CDR2 reads FQNEAQ (reference sequence). The trim removed 3 bases at V and 7 bases at J, leaving 9 bases unmatched. This CDR3 has 15 residues. The chain is built from TRBV7-9 and TRBJ2-5, with 9 bases that match TRBD1. The sequenced sample was blood. The receptor comes from a woman in her 30s in good health. The CDR3 sequence: CASSFPGQGGGTQYF. For the CDR3, the DNA is TGTGCCAGCAGCTTTCCGGGACAGGGAGGCGGGACCCAGTACTTC.